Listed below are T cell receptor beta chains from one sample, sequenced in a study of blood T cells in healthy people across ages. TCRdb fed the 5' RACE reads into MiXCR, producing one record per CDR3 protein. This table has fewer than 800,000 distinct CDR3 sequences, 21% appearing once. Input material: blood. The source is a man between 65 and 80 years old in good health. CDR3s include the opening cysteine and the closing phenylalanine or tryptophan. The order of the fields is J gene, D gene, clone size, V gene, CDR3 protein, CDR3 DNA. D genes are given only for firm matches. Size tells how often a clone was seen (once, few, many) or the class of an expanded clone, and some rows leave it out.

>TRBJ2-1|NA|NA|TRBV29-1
CSVEVRLWAYNEQFF
TGCAGCGTTGAAGTGCGGCTTTGGGCCTACAATGAGCAGTTCTTC
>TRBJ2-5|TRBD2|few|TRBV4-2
CASSLTSGGQETQHF
TGTGCCAGCAGCCTTACTAGCGGGGGCCAAGAGACCCAGCACTTC
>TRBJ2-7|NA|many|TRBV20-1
CSGVGHEQYF
TGCAGTGGGGTAGGCCACGAGCAGTACTTC
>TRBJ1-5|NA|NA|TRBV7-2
CASSLLLVRPQHF
TGTGCCAGCAGCTTATTATTAGTCCGGCCCCAGCATTTT
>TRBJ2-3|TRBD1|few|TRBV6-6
CASRRAGQGISDTQYF
TGTGCCAGCAGACGGGCGGGACAGGGAATTTCAGATACGCAGTATTTT
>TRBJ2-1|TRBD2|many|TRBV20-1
CSVTSGSNEQFF
TGCAGTGTCACTAGCGGCTCCAATGAGCAGTTCTTC
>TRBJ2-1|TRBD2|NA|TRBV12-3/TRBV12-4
CASSPPGLPNEQFF
TGTGCCAGCAGCCCCCCGGGACTACCGAATGAGCAGTTCTTC
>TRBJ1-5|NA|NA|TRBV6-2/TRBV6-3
CASEPWRLGQPQHF
TGTGCCAGCGAGCCCTGGCGGCTGGGTCAGCCCCAGCATTTT
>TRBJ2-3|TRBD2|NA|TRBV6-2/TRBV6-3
CASSYLAGAPRHTQYF
TGTGCCAGCAGTTACTTGGCGGGAGCCCCTCGGCATACGCAGTATTTT
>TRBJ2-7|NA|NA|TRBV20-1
CSARADTAPYEQYF
TGCAGTGCTAGAGCGGACACGGCCCCCTACGAGCAGTACTTC
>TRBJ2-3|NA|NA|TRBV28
CASSPPLAGDTQYF
TGTGCCAGCAGTCCCCCACTAGCCGGCGATACGCAGTATTTT
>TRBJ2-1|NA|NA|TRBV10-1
CASGPTYNEQFF
TGCGCCAGCGGTCCCACCTACAATGAGCAGTTCTTC
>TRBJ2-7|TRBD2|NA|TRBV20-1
CSAPPGLAGSYEQYF
TGCAGTGCCCCGCCGGGACTAGCGGGTTCCTACGAGCAGTACTTC
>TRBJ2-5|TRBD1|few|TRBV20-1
CSASPTTGWGETQYF
TGCAGTGCTTCACCTACGACAGGGTGGGGGGAGACCCAGTACTTC
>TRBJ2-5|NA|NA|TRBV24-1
CATSADTQETQYF
TGTGCCACCAGTGCAGACACACAAGAGACCCAGTACTTC
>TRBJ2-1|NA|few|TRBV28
CASSEDRYNEQFF
TGTGCCAGCAGTGAGGACAGATACAATGAGCAGTTCTTC
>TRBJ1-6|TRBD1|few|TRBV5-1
CASSRATGRNSPLHF
TGCGCCAGCAGCCGGGCGACAGGGCGAAATTCACCCCTCCACTTT
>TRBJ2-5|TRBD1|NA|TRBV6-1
CASNSGQGRQETQYF
TGTGCCAGCAATTCTGGACAGGGGAGGCAAGAGACCCAGTACTTC
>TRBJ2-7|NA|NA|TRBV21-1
CASSKGVSSAHEQYF
TGTGCCAGCAGCAAAGGAGTGTCTAGCGCCCACGAGCAGTACTTC
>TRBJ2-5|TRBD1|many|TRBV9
CASSVRDRGQETQYF
TGTGCCAGCAGCGTAAGGGACAGGGGGCAGGAGACCCAGTACTTC
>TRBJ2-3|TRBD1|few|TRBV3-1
CASSQTGNTQYF
TGTGCCAGCAGCCAGACAGGGAATACGCAGTATTTT
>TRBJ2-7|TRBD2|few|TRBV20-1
CSASTSGSVTYEQYF
TGCAGTGCTAGCACTAGCGGGAGTGTAACCTACGAGCAGTACTTC
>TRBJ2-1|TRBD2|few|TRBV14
CASSAQGRSGRWNEQFF
TGTGCCAGCAGCGCACAAGGACGTAGCGGGAGGTGGAATGAGCAGTTCTTC
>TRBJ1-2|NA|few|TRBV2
CASKEGGRYGYTF
TGTGCCAGCAAAGAGGGAGGGCGGTATGGCTACACCTTC
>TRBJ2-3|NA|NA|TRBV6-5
CASSYSYRGQTTDTQYF
TGTGCCAGCAGTTACTCTTATAGGGGACAAACCACAGATACGCAGTATTTT
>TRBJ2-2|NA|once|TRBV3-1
CASSQEGALVTGELFF
TGTGCCAGCAGCCAAGAAGGGGCCTTGGTTACCGGGGAGCTGTTTTTT
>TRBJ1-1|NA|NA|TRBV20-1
CSARDWPEAFF
TGCAGTGCTAGAGATTGGCCTGAAGCTTTCTTT
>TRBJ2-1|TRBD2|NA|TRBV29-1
CSVDLAGAYNEQFF
TGCAGCGTTGACTTAGCGGGAGCCTACAATGAGCAGTTCTTC
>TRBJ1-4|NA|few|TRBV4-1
CASSRLGEKLFF
TGCGCCAGCAGCCGTCTCGGCGAAAAACTGTTTTTT
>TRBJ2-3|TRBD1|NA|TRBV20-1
CSALTGVQGTQYF
TGCAGTGCTCTAACAGGGGTTCAGGGTACGCAGTATTTT
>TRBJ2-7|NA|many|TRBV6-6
CASSSRTVNYEQYF
TGTGCCAGCAGTTCCCGGACAGTTAACTACGAGCAGTACTTC
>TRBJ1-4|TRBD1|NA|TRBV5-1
CASSSSTGAGNEKLFF
TGCGCCAGCAGCTCATCGACAGGGGCCGGAAATGAAAAACTGTTTTTT
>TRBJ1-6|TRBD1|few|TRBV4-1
CASSQDSGQGKRPSSPLHF
TGCGCCAGCAGCCAAGATAGTGGACAGGGTAAGCGGCCCAGCTCACCCCTCCACTTT
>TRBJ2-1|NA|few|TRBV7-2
CASSFTHYNEQFF
TGTGCCAGCAGCTTCACCCACTACAATGAGCAGTTCTTC
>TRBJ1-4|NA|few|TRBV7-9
CASSHTGTDNEKLFF
TGTGCCAGCAGTCACACCGGGACGGATAATGAAAAACTGTTTTTT
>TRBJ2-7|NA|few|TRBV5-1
CASSLIGDEQYF
TGCGCCAGCAGCTTGATCGGGGACGAGCAGTACTTC
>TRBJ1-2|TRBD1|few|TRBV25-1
CASSEVWTGLSSGYTF
TGTGCCAGCAGTGAAGTCTGGACAGGGCTGTCAAGCGGCTACACCTTC
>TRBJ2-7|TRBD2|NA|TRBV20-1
CSATGGEEQYF
TGCAGTGCGACGGGGGGTGAGGAGCAGTACTTC
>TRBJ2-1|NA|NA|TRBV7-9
CASSLVEGGAYNEQFF
TGTGCCAGCAGCTTAGTAGAGGGAGGAGCCTACAATGAGCAGTTCTTC
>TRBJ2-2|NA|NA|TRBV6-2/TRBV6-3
CASTKGPGELFF
TGTGCCAGCACTAAGGGGCCCGGGGAGCTGTTTTTT
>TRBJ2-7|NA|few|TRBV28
CASRPGQTSYEQYF
TGTGCCAGCAGACCCGGACAGACCTCCTACGAGCAGTACTTC
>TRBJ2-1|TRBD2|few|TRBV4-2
CASSHQPIAGEWNNEQFF
TGTGCCAGCAGCCACCAACCCATAGCGGGAGAGTGGAATAATGAGCAGTTCTTC
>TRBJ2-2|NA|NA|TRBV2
CASSDESYWDQELFF
TGTGCCAGCAGTGATGAATCGTACTGGGATCAGGAGCTGTTTTTT
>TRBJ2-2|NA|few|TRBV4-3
CASSLSGAGELFF
TGCGCCAGCAGCCTCTCCGGCGCGGGGGAGCTGTTTTTT